This T cell receptor (beta chain) was retrieved from a study of T cell responses to AZD1222 COVID-19 vaccine. Libraries were prepared by immunoSEQ multiplex PCR; TCRdb keeps only in-frame clonotypes and omits some of them. The sample yields 120,000 or so clones, 89% seen once. Turning to this clone: The antigen is not known.

Germline-derived CDR1 and CDR2 are WSHSY and SAAADI. The CDR3 is 13 residues long. V lost 6 bases, J lost 5 bases, and 11 bases lay in between. General observations from the study: Mapped onto spike, vaccine-associated CD4 TCRs spanned it and were dominant at 160-218 and 743-854. Most donors were white British, females outnumbered males, and clonal diversity was possibly underestimated. The study reported that nearly half of spike-specific TCRs target unmutated variant regions.

The material was peripheral blood, obtained on day 0 of AZD1222 vaccination. The genes are TRBV10-2 and TRBJ2-1; no clear D. This TCR was sampled from an adult in good health. This CDR3 is CASRGSDNNEQFF. CDR3 sequence (DNA): TGCGCCAGCAGGGGGTCGGATAACAATGAGCAGTTCTTC.